The sample holds a few counts of the clone carrying this T cell receptor beta chain. No antigen is known for it. The sample is drawn from a study of CD8 T cells in ankylosing spondylitis. Broader study findings: Reactive arthritis synovial fluid and blood previously showed some of these motif variants. Researchers report that disease-linked clones proved CD8+ and relatively rare in peripheral blood. It was reported that disease-linked clones were significantly enriched in matched ankylosing spondylitis synovial fluid. Typical of ankylosing spondylitis blood, it appeared, was a TCR beta motif of roughly eight highly homologous variants.

TCRdb analysed the 5' RACE reads with MiXCR anew, one entry per CDR3 protein. The sample lists a few hundred thousand distinct CDR3 sequences, more than 9.5% occurring once. This receptor was obtained from a male donor with ankylosing spondylitis. Material for sequencing was blood, either unsorted or a sorted T cell fraction (not recorded which).

CDR3 region: CAWSVQGSRNQPQHF. The CDR3 bases are TGTGCCTGGAGTGTACAAGGTAGTCGCAATCAGCCCCAGCATTTT. J is TRBJ1-5 and V is TRBV30; D gene unclear. The CDR3 spans 15 residues. Germline lookup yields CDR1 GTSNPN and CDR2 SVGIG (reference sequence). V gave up 0 bases and J gave up 2 bases, with 11 bases separating them.